Below are 30 T cell receptor beta chains sequenced from a single sample in a study of T cell responses to AZD1222 COVID-19 vaccine. The assay was immunoSEQ multiplex PCR, and TCRdb's table has in-frame clones only and misses some. The sample has some 61,000 clones, about 90% seen once. The input for sequencing was peripheral blood, taken on day 0 of AZD1222 vaccination. Every receptor here comes from an adult in good health.

V is TRBV7-9 and J is TRBJ2-1; D gene unclear. This CDR3 contains 16 residues. Germline V gene sequence: CDR1 SEHNR, CDR2 FQNEAQ (reference sequence). V was trimmed by 6 bases and J by 5 bases, leaving 20 bases between them. The CDR3 DNA sequence: TGTGCCAGCAGTCTCTTAATAAGAGTGGCAGACAATGAGCAGTTCTTC. This encodes CASSLLIRVADNEQFF.

The chain is built from TRBV7-2 and TRBJ1-3, with TRBD1 as a possible D gene (5 bases). Germline V gives CDR1 SGHTA, CDR2 FQGNSA. The V gene lost 3 bases and the J gene lost 1 base, with 10 bases spanning the gap. This CDR3 region has 15 residues. CDR3 amino acids: CASSFTGGSGNTIYF. The CDR3 DNA reads as TGTGCCAGCAGCTTTACCGGGGGATCTGGAAACACCATATATTTT.

J is TRBJ1-1 and V is TRBV7-2; D gene uncertain. The V end was cut by 5 bases, the J end by 1 base, with 8 bases between. CDR3 size: 13 residues. Germline V gives CDR1 SGHTA, CDR2 FQGNSA. This CDR3 is CASSPGPNTEAFF. CDR3 bases: TGTGCCAGCAGCCCGGGTCCGAACACTGAAGCTTTCTTT.

This clone was observed once. This chain connects TRBV4-2 to TRBJ2-1, with a weak D call TRBD2 (5 bases). This CDR3 is 14 amino acids long. Looked up from germline, CDR1 is LGHNA and CDR2 is YNFKEQ. V gave up 0 bases and J gave up 10 bases, with 13 bases separating them. CDR3 coding DNA: TGTGCCAGCAGCCAAGAGCTGGAGGTTATGGAGCAGTTCTTC. Translated, it gives CASSQELEVMEQFF.

The chain recombines TRBV27 with TRBJ1-2, with 8 bases matching TRBD1. Germline values: CDR1 MNHEY, CDR2 SMNVEV (reference sequence). Trimming took 3 bases from V and 2 from J; bases not matched to a gene: 11. The CDR3 extends over 17 amino acids. The CDR3 bases are TGTGCCAGCAGTTTGACCGCAGGGGGCGCAGAGAACTATGGCTACACCTTC. Translating it yields CASSLTAGGAENYGYTF.

This chain connects TRBV18 to TRBJ1-5; no clear D gene. V dropped 5 bases and J dropped 1 base, with 9 bases sitting between them. The CDR3 is 14 amino acids. Germline V gene sequence: CDR1 KGHSH, CDR2 LQKENI. As DNA, the CDR3 is TGTGCCAGCTCAACAGACCGAAGCAATCAGCCCCAGCATTTT. Translating gives CASSTDRSNQPQHF.

This chain connects TRBV10-3 to TRBJ1-4; 11 bases map to TRBD1. V shed 5 bases and J 0 bases; nucleotides not matched to a gene: 11. The CDR3 length is 19 residues. Germline-derived CDR1 and CDR2 are ENHRY and SYGVKD. The DNA for the CDR3 is TGTGCCATCAGTTTACCGGGACAGGGGGTGTTCGCAACTAATGAAAAACTGTTTTTT. Amino acids: CAISLPGQGVFATNEKLFF.

This clone came up once. The rearrangement uses TRBV7-2 and TRBJ2-3; 12 positions agree with TRBD2. This CDR3 is 15 amino acids long. The V and J ends lost 3 bases and 5 bases, in that order; junction bases with no gene match: 3. Germline CDR1 and CDR2: SGHTA and FQGNSA. CDR3 in DNA: TGTGCCAGCAGCTTGGGGGGACTAGCGGGAGATACGCAGTATTTT. Translating it yields CASSLGGLAGDTQYF.

This clone was counted a single time. The chain uses TRBV28 and TRBJ1-2, with 11 bases that match TRBD1. Unmatched junction bases numbered 6, after V lost 1 base and J lost 8 bases. The CDR3 is made up of 15 amino acids. Germline CDR1 reads MDHEN; CDR2 reads SYDVKM. The CDR3 reads CASSLLDRGLRGYTF. The CDR3 DNA follows: TGTGCCAGCAGTTTATTGGACAGGGGGCTAAGGGGCTACACCTTC.

V and J are TRBV7-8 and TRBJ1-5; tentatively, D is TRBD1 (6 bases). Trimming cost V 1 base and J 1 base, with 11 bases left between them. The CDR3 contains 16 residues. Germline-derived CDR1 and CDR2 are SGHVS and FQNEAQ. CDR3 in amino acids: CASSLEGRGSNQPQHF. CDR3 sequence (DNA): TGTGCCAGCAGCTTAGAGGGCAGGGGAAGCAATCAGCCCCAGCATTTT. Looking up the rest from reference TRBV7-8 and TRBJ1-5 gives the full variable domain: GAGVSQSPRYKVAKRGQDVALRCDPISGHVSLFWYQQALGQGPEFLTYFQNEAQLDKSGLPSDRFFAERPEGSVSTLKIQRTQQEDSAVYLCASSLEGRGSNQPQHFGDGTRLSIL.

V is TRBV4-3 and J is TRBJ1-2; unclear D gene. The V and J ends lost 1 base and 3 bases respectively, with 9 bases between them. CDR3 size: 14 residues. Per the germline V gene, CDR1 is LGHNA and CDR2 is YSLEER. The CDR3 spells CASSQGGYDYGYTF. The CDR3 region has the DNA TGCGCCAGCAGCCAAGGGGGTTATGACTATGGCTACACCTTC.

This clone was recorded a few times. The gene calls are TRBV5-1 and TRBJ1-6; the match to TRBD1 covers 9 bases. There are 14 residues in the CDR3. CDR1 and CDR2 from the germline V gene are SGHRS and YFSETQ. The trim removed 3 bases at V and 8 bases at J, leaving 3 bases unmatched. The DNA of the CDR3 is TGCGCCAGCAGCTGGGACAGGGTGGATTCACCCCTCCACTTT. Its protein product is CASSWDRVDSPLHF.

A few counts support this clone. The chain has TRBV28 and TRBJ2-1; D ambiguous. The CDR3 has 15 amino acids. The V gene lost 3 bases and the J gene lost 9 bases, with 18 bases spanning the gap. Germline loops: CDR1 MDHEN, CDR2 SYDVKM. The chain's CDR3 is CASSFVSLSQPEQFF. DNA for the CDR3: TGTGCCAGCAGTTTCGTCTCGCTAAGCCAACCTGAGCAGTTCTTC.

V and J are TRBV6-5 and TRBJ2-7; TRBD2 matches 9 bases. The V segment lost 6 bases and the J segment 5 bases; nucleotides outside the gene matches: 8. The CDR3 is made up of 14 amino acids. The germline V gene encodes CDR1 MNHEY and CDR2 SVGAGI. The CDR3 coding sequence is TGTGCCAGCAGCCGGACTAGCGAGATGGACGAGCAGTACTTC. Protein sequence: CASSRTSEMDEQYF.

The chain couples TRBV30 to TRBJ1-1, with no clear D. The CDR3 runs to 12 residues. Germline V gives CDR1 GTSNPN, CDR2 SVGIG (reference sequence). Trimming pared 0 bases from V and 6 bases from J, leaving 8 bases between. CDR3 nucleotide sequence: TGTGCCTGGAGTGTTGAGCGGGCTGAAGCTTTCTTT. It codes for CAWSVERAEAFF.

The chain employs TRBV7-8 and TRBJ2-7, with D hard to call. The CDR3 sequence is 16 residues long. Germline CDR1 SGHVS, CDR2 FQNEAQ. Deletions cut 1 base from V and 0 bases from J, with 13 bases between. The CDR3 loop is CASSLVLGMGSYEQYF. The CDR3 DNA reads as TGTGCCAGCAGCTTAGTACTGGGGATGGGCTCCTACGAGCAGTACTTC.

This chain joins TRBV7-6 and TRBJ2-1; 7 nucleotides match TRBD2. The CDR3 is 17 residues long. Looked up from germline, CDR1 is SGHVS and CDR2 is FNYEAQ. J gave up 2 bases and V 4 bases, and 11 bases lay outside the gene matches. The CDR3 spells CASSSPPSGTAYNEQFF. For the CDR3, the DNA is TGTGCCAGCAGCTCTCCCCCGAGCGGGACTGCCTACAATGAGCAGTTCTTC.

CDR3 in amino acids: CATSAPGQGNYEQYF. Written as DNA, the CDR3 is TGTGCCACCAGTGCCCCGGGACAGGGGAACTACGAGCAGTACTTC. This chain connects TRBV24-1 to TRBJ2-7, with 10 bases that match TRBD1. CDR1 is KGHDR and CDR2 is SFDVKD in the germline V gene. The CDR3 spans 15 residues. Trimming removed 5 bases from V and 3 bases from J; junction bases left unmatched: 6.

The J gene is TRBJ2-2, the V gene TRBV30; perhaps TRBD1 as D (6 bases). The CDR3 totals 16 residues. The germline V gene has CDR1 GTSNPN and CDR2 SVGIG (reference sequence). Between the trimmed V and J ends, which lost 4 bases and 0 bases, there was a span of 15 bases. The CDR3 is CAWNNLRTANTGELFF. The CDR3 DNA reads TGTGCCTGGAACAACCTGAGGACAGCGAACACCGGGGAGCTGTTTTTT.

The chain employs TRBV29-1 and TRBJ2-4; TRBD2 agrees at 10 bases. V shed 7 bases and J 9 bases; nucleotides not matched to a gene: 15. Germline V gives CDR1 SQVTM, CDR2 ANQGSEA. The CDR3 is 15 amino acids. CDR3 nucleotide sequence: TGCAGCGAGACTAGAAACCTAGCGGGGGAGTCCATTCAGTACTTC. Protein sequence: CSETRNLAGESIQYF.

V gene TRBV5-6 combines with J gene TRBJ1-1, with 8 positions matching TRBD1. Per germline, CDR1 SGHDT and CDR2 YYEEEE. This CDR3 spans 15 amino acids. The V and J ends lost 6 bases and 1 base, in that order; junction bases with no gene match: 8. In nucleotides, the CDR3 is TGTGCCAGCATCCCGGGGACAGGCTGGAACACTGAAGCTTTCTTT. Its protein is CASIPGTGWNTEAFF.

V is TRBV5-4 and J is TRBJ1-6; TRBD1 matches at 7 bases. There are 13 residues in the CDR3. The V segment lost 2 bases and the J segment 7 bases; nucleotides outside the gene matches: 0. CDR1 is SGHNT and CDR2 is YYREEE in the germline V gene (reference sequence). The CDR3 region is CASSLQGNSPLHF. The CDR3 DNA sequence: TGTGCCAGCAGCTTACAGGGGAATTCACCCCTCCACTTT.

CDR3 bases: TGTGCCAGCAGCCCGGACGGTTCCTACGAGCAGTACTTC. Protein: CASSPDGSYEQYF. The chain is built from TRBV13 and TRBJ2-7; the D is unclear. CDR1 PRHDT and CDR2 FYEKMQ come from the germline V gene (reference sequence). This CDR3 spans 13 amino acids. The germline V and J ends were trimmed by 5 bases and 1 base, with 9 bases remaining between them.

The chain is built from TRBV30 and TRBJ1-2, with a tentative D call TRBD1 (5 bases). The CDR3 is 13 amino acids. V lost 2 bases and J 3 bases, leaving 10 bases between the germline ends. Germline V gives CDR1 GTSNPN, CDR2 SVGIG (reference sequence). The CDR3 protein is CAWSTGGHYGYTF. CDR3 in DNA: TGTGCCTGGAGTACTGGGGGACACTATGGCTACACCTTC.

This sequence joins TRBV7-2 and TRBJ1-5, with a weak D call TRBD1 (5 bases). V was shortened by 0 bases and J by 3 bases, with 9 bases between the two germline ends. This CDR3 is 15 amino acids long. Germline V gene data show CDR1 as SGHTA and CDR2 as FQGNSA. The CDR3 sequence: CASSLAGGINQPQHF. DNA for the CDR3: TGTGCCAGCAGCTTAGCCGGGGGGATCAATCAGCCCCAGCATTTT.

The CDR3 sequence is CASSLVGPRNTGELFF. The CDR3 DNA reads as TGTGCCAGCAGCTTAGTCGGACCCCGGAACACCGGGGAGCTGTTTTTT. The J gene is TRBJ2-2, the V gene TRBV7-2, with D hard to call. Germline-derived CDR1 and CDR2 are SGHTA and FQGNSA. V was clipped by 1 base and J by 1 base, with 10 bases between them. CDR3 length: 16 residues.

The chain is built from TRBV11-2 and TRBJ1-1, with D uncertain. The CDR3 has 14 amino acids. V lost 8 bases and J lost 0, with 13 bases in between. The germline CDR1 and CDR2 sequences are SGHAT and FQNNGV. The chain's CDR3 is CASLTPRLNTEAFF. The CDR3 DNA reads as TGTGCCAGCTTAACGCCTCGATTGAACACTGAAGCTTTCTTT.

This clone has a single count. This chain joins TRBV27 and TRBJ2-2; a weak D match, TRBD1 (5 bases). The CDR3 has 18 residues. V was clipped by 7 bases and J by 0 bases, with 21 bases between them. From germline, CDR1 is MNHEY and CDR2 SMNVEV (reference sequence). CDR3 residues: CASTSFDSMFPNTGELFF. In nucleotides, the CDR3 is TGTGCCAGCACCTCATTTGACAGCATGTTTCCGAACACCGGGGAGCTGTTTTTT.

For this clone: At one end, the junction sequence differs from germline, possibly due to a read error. This chain connects TRBV2 to TRBJ1-2; possible D gene TRBD1, 6 bases. CDR3 length: 14 amino acids. CDR1 is SNHLY and CDR2 is FYNNEI in the germline V gene. The CDR3 sequence is CASREGAGDHGYTF. In DNA, the CDR3 is TGTGCCAGCAGGGAAGGGGCAGGGGACCATGGCTACACCTTC.

The V and J genes are TRBV28 and TRBJ1-1; D may be TRBD1 (5 bases). Germline CDR1 and CDR2: MDHEN and SYDVKM. V dropped 6 bases and J dropped 3 bases, with 14 bases sitting between them. This CDR3 is built from 14 residues. Written as DNA, the CDR3 is TGTGCCAGCAGGTCGGGGGGAGGGGACACTGAAGCTTTCTTT. Translating it yields CASRSGGGDTEAFF.